This is a list of T cell receptor beta chains from one sample in a study of blood T cell repertoires in COVID-19. Produced via immunoSEQ multiplex PCR; TCRdb's table is partial and in-frame only. The data hold fewer than 700,000 clones, with about 89% observed a single time. The sample was peripheral blood. These receptors originate from a woman aged 45-59 years with COVID-19, enrolled during active disease. Each CDR3 is given with its conserved first and last residue. A D gene is named only where the DNA matches it firmly. For some rows the clone size is stated as once, few or many, or as a class when expanded; others skip it.

clone size,J gene,V gene,D gene,CDR3 DNA,CDR3 protein
-,TRBJ2-5,TRBV9,TRBD2,TGTGCCAGCAGCCCCGGCAGCGGGGGGTGGGAGACCCAGTACTTC,CASSPGSGGWETQYF
-,TRBJ1-5,TRBV24-1,-,TGTGCCACCATGGACAGACACACCCGCAATCAGCCCCAGCATTTT,CATMDRHTRNQPQHF
-,TRBJ2-7,TRBV18,-,TGTGCCAGCTCAAAGGGAGAATACGAGCAGTACTTC,CASSKGEYEQYF
-,TRBJ1-3,TRBV5-1,TRBD1,TGCGCCAGCAGCCCTACAGGGGGCAATGGAAACACCATATATTTT,CASSPTGGNGNTIYF
once,TRBJ2-5,TRBV27,TRBD1,TGTGCCAGCAGGCGGACAGGGTTTAGCCAAGAGACCCAGTACTTC,CASRRTGFSQETQYF
-,TRBJ2-2,TRBV5-6,TRBD2,TGTGCCAGCAGCTTGGAAGCGGGGGTGGCCGGGGAGCTGTTTTTT,CASSLEAGVAGELFF
-,TRBJ1-6,TRBV5-1,-,TGCGCCAGCAGCTTCGAAAGGGGGTCACCCCTCCACTTT,CASSFERGSPLHF
-,TRBJ2-1,TRBV29-1,TRBD2,TGCAGCGGGGTTAGCGGGGGGATTTCCTACAATGAGCAGTTCTTC,CSGVSGGISYNEQFF
-,TRBJ2-2,TRBV2,-,TGTGCCAGCCAGACAGGTCGCACCGGGGAGCTGTTTTTT,CASQTGRTGELFF
-,TRBJ1-4,TRBV6-5,-,TGTGCCAGCAGTTTGGAGTCGGCAGGGGATGAAAAACTGTTTTTT,CASSLESAGDEKLFF
-,TRBJ2-3,TRBV5-1,TRBD1,TGCGCCAGCAGCTTAAACAGGGGGCGCGGAGATACGCAGTATTTT,CASSLNRGRGDTQYF
-,TRBJ1-5,TRBV28,-,TGTGCCAGCAGCCTTAGCAACAGGGGCAATCAGCCCCAGCATTTT,CASSLSNRGNQPQHF
-,TRBJ1-4,TRBV12-3/TRBV12-4,TRBD1,TGTGCCAGCCTTACAGGGGGAACCGAAAAACTGTTTTTT,CASLTGGTEKLFF
-,TRBJ1-2,TRBV3-1/TRBV3-2,-,TGTGCCAGCAGCCCCATTGGGGCCAGGAAGTATGGCTACACCTTC,CASSPIGARKYGYTF
-,TRBJ2-3,TRBV9,-,TGTGCCAGCAGCGTAGGCGGTTCCGATACGCAGTATTTT,CASSVGGSDTQYF
-,TRBJ1-1,TRBV5-1,-,TGCGCCAGCAGCTTGAGTGGCCAGTCTGAAGCTTTCTTT,CASSLSGQSEAFF
few,TRBJ2-1,TRBV29-1,-,TGCAGCAAGTTGGGTAGCGGAGCCTACAATGAGCAGTTCTTC,CSKLGSGAYNEQFF
-,TRBJ1-3,TRBV5-1,-,TGCGCCAGCAGCTTGGGACAGGAAAACACCATATATTTT,CASSLGQENTIYF